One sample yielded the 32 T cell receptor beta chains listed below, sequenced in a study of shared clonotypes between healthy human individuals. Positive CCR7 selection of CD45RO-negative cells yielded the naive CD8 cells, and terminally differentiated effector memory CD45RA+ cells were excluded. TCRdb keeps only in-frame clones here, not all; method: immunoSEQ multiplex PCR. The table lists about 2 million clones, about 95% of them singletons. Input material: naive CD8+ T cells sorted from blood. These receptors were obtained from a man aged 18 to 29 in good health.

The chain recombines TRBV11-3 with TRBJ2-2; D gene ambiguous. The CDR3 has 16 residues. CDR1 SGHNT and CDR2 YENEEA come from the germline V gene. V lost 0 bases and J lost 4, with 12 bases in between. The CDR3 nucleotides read TGTGCCAGCAGCTTAGATCACGGCGTGGGCACCGGGGAGCTGTTTTTT. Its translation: CASSLDHGVGTGELFF.

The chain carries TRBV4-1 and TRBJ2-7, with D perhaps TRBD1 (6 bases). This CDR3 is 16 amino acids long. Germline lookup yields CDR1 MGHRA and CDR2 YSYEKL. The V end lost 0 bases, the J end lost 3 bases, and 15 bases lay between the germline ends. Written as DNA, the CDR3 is TGCGCCAGCAGCCAAGAACAGGGCTTGATATTCTACGAGCAGTACTTC. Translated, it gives CASSQEQGLIFYEQYF.

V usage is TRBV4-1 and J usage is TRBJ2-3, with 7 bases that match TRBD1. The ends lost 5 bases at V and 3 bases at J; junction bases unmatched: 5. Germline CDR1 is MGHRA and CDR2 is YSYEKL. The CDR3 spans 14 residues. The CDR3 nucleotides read TGCGCCAGCAGCTTCGGGACAGAGACAGATACGCAGTATTTT. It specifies CASSFGTETDTQYF.

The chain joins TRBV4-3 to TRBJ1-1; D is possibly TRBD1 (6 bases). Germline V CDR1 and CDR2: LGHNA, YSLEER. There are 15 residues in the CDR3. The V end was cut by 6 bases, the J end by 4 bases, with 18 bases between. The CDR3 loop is CASRDGRGGGTEAFF. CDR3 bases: TGCGCCAGCAGAGACGGACGAGGAGGGGGCACTGAAGCTTTCTTT.

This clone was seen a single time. DNA of the CDR3: TGTGCCAGCAGTGACTCGGGACAGAGCTCCTACGAGCAGTACTTC. Its protein product is CASSDSGQSSYEQYF. The chain combines TRBV6-1 with TRBJ2-7, with TRBD1 matching over 7 bases. CDR1 MNHNS and CDR2 SASEGT come from the germline V gene. The CDR3 extends over 15 amino acids. Germline trimming cut 3 bases from V and 0 bases from J; bases unmatched to any gene: 5.

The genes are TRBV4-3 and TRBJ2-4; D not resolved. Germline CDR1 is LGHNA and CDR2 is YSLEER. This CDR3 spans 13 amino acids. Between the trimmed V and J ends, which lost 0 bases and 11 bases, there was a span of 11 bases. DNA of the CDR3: TGCGCCAGCAGCCAAGATCGAAGACTCGTTCAGTACTTC. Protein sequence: CASSQDRRLVQYF.

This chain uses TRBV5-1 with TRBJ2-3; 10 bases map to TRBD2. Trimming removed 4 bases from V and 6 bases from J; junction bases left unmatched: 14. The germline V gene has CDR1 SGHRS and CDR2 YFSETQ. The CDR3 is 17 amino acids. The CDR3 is CASSPLAEGLASDTQYF. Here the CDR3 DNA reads TGCGCCAGCAGCCCCCTTGCGGAGGGACTAGCGTCGGATACGCAGTATTTT.

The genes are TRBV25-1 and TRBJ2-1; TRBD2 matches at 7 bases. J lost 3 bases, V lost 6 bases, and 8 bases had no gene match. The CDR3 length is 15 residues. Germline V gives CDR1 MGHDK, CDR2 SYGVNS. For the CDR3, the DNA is TGTGCCAGCAGGGGGGGGACTTCCGTCTACAATGAGCAGTTCTTC. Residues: CASRGGTSVYNEQFF.

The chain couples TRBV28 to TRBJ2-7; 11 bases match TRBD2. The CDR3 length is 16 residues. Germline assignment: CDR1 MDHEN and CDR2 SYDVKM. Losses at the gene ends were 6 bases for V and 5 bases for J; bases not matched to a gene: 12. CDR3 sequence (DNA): TGTGCCAGCAGCCCCCGCGGGGTAGCGGGGGGGAACGAGCAGTACTTC. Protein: CASSPRGVAGGNEQYF.

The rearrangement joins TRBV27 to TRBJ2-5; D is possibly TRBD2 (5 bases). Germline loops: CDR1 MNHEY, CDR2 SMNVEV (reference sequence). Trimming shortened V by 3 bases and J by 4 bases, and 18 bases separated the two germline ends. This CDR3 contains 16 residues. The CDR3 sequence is CASSFATHRGRETQYF. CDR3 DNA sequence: TGTGCCAGCAGTTTCGCCACACACAGAGGGAGAGAGACCCAGTACTTC.

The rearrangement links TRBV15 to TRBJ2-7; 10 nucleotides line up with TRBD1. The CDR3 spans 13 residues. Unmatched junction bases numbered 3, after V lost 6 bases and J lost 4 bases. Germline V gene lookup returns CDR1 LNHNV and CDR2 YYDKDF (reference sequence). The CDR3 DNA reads TGTGCCACCAGGGACAGGGGGAAGTACGAGCAGTACTTC. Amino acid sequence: CATRDRGKYEQYF. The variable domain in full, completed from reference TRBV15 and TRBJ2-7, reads DAMVIQNPRYQVTQFGKPVTLSCSQTLNHNVMYWYQQKSSQAPKLLFHYYDKDFNNEADTPDNFQSRRPNTSFCFLDIRSPGLGDTAMYLCATRDRGKYEQYFGPGTRLTVT.

The CDR3 region is CASSTATGRRTEAFF. The CDR3 DNA follows: TGTGCCAGCAGTACTGCGACCGGGAGGAGGACTGAAGCTTTCTTT. The rearrangement links TRBV28 to TRBJ1-1, with unresolved D. The CDR3 covers 15 residues. Trimming left V 5 bases short and J 5 bases short, with 18 bases between. The V gene's germline CDR1 is MDHEN and CDR2 SYDVKM.

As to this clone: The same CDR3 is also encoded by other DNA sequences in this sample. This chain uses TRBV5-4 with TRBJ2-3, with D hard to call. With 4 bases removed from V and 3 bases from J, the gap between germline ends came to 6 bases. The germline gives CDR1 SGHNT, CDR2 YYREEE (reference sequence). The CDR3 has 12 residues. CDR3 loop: CASSLTTDTQYF. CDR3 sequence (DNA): TGTGCCAGCAGCCTGACGACAGATACGCAGTATTTT.

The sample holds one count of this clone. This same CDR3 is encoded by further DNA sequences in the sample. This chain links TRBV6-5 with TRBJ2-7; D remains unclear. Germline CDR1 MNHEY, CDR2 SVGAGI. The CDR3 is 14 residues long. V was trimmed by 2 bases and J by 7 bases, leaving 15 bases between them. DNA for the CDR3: TGTGCCAGCAGTTACCTCGAAGGGCTGGGGGAGCAGTACTTC. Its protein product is CASSYLEGLGEQYF.

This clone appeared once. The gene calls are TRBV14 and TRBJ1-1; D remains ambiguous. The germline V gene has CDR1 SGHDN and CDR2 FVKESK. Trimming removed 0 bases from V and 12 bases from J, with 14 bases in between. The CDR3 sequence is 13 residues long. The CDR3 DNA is TGTGCCAGCAGCCAAGAGGCATTTGTTTCACCTTTCTTT. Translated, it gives CASSQEAFVSPFF.

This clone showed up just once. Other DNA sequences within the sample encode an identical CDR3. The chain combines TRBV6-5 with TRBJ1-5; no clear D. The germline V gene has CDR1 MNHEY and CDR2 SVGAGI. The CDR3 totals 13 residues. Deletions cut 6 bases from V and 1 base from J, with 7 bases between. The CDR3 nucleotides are TGTGCCAGCAGCCGTGACAGCAATCAGCCCCAGCATTTT. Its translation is CASSRDSNQPQHF.

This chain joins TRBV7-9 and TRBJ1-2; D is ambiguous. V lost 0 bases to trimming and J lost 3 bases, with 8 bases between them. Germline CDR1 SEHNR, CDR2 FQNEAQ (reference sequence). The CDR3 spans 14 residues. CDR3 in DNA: TGTGCCAGCAGCTTAGCAGCCCCTTACTATGGCTACACCTTC. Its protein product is CASSLAAPYYGYTF.

The CDR3 DNA reads as TGTGCCAGCAGCTCTGGACTGTTCGAGCAGTACTTC. Amino acids: CASSSGLFEQYF. The chain employs TRBV28 and TRBJ2-7; weak D call: TRBD2 (5 bases). CDR1 MDHEN and CDR2 SYDVKM come from the germline V gene. CDR3 length: 12 amino acids. V was cut by 6 bases and J by 6 bases, with 12 bases left in between. Using reference TRBV28 and TRBJ2-7 for the parts outside the CDR3, the full variable domain is DVKVTQSSRYLVKRTGEKVFLECVQDMDHENMFWYRQDPGLGLRLIYFSYDVKMKEKGDIPEGYSVSREKKERFSLILESASTNQTSMYLCASSSGLFEQYFGPGTRLTVT.

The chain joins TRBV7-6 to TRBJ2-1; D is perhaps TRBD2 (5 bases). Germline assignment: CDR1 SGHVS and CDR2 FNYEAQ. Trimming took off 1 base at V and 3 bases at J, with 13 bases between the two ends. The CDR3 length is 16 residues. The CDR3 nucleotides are TGTGCCAGCAGCTTAGGGCGGGTAATTATCTACAATGAGCAGTTCTTC. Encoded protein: CASSLGRVIIYNEQFF.

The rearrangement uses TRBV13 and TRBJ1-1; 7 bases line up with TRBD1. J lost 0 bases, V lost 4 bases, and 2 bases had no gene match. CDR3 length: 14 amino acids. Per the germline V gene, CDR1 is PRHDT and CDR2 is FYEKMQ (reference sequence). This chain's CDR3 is CASSSGQMNTEAFF. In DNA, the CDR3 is TGTGCCAGCAGCTCGGGACAGATGAACACTGAAGCTTTCTTT.

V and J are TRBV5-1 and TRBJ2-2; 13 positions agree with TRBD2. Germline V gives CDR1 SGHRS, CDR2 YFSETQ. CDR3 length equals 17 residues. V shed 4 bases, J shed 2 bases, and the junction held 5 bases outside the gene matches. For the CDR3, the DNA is TGCGCCAGCAGCCCGGGACTAGCGGGACCTAACACCGGGGAGCTGTTTTTT. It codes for CASSPGLAGPNTGELFF.

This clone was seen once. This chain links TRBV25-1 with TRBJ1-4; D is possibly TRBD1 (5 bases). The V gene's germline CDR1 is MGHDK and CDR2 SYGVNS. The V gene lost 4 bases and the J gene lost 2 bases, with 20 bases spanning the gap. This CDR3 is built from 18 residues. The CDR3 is CASSGSPGRTLTNEKLFF. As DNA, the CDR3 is TGTGCCAGCAGTGGATCACCGGGACGGACACTTACTAATGAAAAACTGTTTTTT.

For the CDR3, the DNA is TGTGCCAGCAGCCCAGGAGACAGGTATGAAGCTTTCTTT. As protein: CASSPGDRYEAFF. The chain has TRBV11-2 and TRBJ1-1; D perhaps matches TRBD1 (6 bases). Looked up from germline, CDR1 is SGHAT and CDR2 is FQNNGV. The CDR3 totals 13 residues. The ends were cut back, 5 bases at V and 7 bases at J, with 14 bases in the middle.

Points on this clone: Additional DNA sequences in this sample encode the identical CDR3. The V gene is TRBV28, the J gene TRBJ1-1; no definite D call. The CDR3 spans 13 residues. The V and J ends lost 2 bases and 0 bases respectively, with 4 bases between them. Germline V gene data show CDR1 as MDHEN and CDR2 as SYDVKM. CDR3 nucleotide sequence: TGTGCCAGCAGTTTAGCAGTGAACACTGAAGCTTTCTTT. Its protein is CASSLAVNTEAFF.

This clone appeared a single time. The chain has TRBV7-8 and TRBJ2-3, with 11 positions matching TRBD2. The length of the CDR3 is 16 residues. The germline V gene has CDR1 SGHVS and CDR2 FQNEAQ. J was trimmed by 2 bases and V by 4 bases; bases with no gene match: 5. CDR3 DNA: TGTGCCAGCAGCTATGGACTAGCGGGTAACACAGATACGCAGTATTTT. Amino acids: CASSYGLAGNTDTQYF.

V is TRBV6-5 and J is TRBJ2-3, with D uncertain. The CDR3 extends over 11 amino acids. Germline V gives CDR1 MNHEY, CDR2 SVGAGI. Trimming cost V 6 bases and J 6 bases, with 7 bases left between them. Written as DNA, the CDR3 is TGTGCCAGCAGACCCCGGGATACGCAGTATTTT. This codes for CASRPRDTQYF.

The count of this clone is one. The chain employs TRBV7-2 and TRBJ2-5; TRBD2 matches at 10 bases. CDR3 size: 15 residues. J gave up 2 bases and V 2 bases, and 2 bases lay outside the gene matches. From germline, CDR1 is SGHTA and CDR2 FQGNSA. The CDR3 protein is CASSLRTSGQETQYF. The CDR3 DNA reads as TGTGCCAGCAGCTTACGGACTAGCGGTCAAGAGACCCAGTACTTC.

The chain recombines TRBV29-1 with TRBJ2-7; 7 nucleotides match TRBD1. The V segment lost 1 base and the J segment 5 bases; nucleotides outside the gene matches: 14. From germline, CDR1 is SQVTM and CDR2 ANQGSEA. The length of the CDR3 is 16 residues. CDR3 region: CSVEGVTGQPLDEQYF. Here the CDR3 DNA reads TGCAGCGTTGAAGGGGTCACGGGACAGCCCTTAGACGAGCAGTACTTC.

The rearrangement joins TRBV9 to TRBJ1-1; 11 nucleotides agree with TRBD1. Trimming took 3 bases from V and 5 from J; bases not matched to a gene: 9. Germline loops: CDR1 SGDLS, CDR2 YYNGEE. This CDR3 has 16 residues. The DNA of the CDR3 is TGTGCCAGCAGCGCCAGGGACAGGGGGGAATGGACTGAAGCTTTCTTT. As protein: CASSARDRGEWTEAFF.

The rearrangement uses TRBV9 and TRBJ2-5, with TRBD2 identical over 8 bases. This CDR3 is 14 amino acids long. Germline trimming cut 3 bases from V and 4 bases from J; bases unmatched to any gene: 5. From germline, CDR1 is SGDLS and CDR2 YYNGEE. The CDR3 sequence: CASSDPRGGETQYF. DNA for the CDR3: TGTGCCAGCAGCGACCCTCGGGGGGGAGAGACCCAGTACTTC.

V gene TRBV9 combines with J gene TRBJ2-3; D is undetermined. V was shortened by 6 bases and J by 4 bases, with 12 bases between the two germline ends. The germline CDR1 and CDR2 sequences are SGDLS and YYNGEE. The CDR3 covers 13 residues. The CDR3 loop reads CASNRQGPDTQYF. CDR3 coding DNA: TGTGCCAGCAACCGACAAGGCCCAGATACGCAGTATTTT.

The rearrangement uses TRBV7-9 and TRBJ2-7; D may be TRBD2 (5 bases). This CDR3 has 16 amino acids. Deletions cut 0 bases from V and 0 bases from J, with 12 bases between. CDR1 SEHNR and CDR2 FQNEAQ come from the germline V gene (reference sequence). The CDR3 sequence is CASSLAIGLSSYEQYF. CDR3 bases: TGTGCCAGCAGCTTAGCGATAGGACTGAGCTCCTACGAGCAGTACTTC. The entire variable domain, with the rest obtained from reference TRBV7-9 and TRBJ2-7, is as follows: DTGVSQNPRHKITKRGQNVTFRCDPISEHNRLYWYRQTLGQGPEFLTYFQNEAQLEKSRLLSDRFSAERPKGSFSTLEIQRTEQGDSAMYLCASSLAIGLSSYEQYFGPGTRLTVT.